Below, 8 T cell receptor beta chains from the same sample are listed, as sequenced in a study of cytomegalovirus exposure and HLA in healthy donors. A multiplex PCR was run with 60 Vbeta primers and 13 Jbeta primers. Using immunoSEQ multiplex PCR, the repertoire was profiled, and TCRdb retains in-frame clones only, with some absent. The repertoire consists of 60,000 to 70,000 clones, with around 82% occurring once and the leading ten covering 6.5% to 8.5%. The sequenced sample consisted of PBMCs. Receptors were obtained from a man in his late teens or twenties in good health and CMV-seropositive.

This clone was picked up a small number of times. The chain links TRBV2 to TRBJ2-3; 10 nucleotides align to TRBD2. With 4 bases clipped from V and 5 bases from J, the junction kept 9 bases outside the gene matches. Germline values: CDR1 SNHLY, CDR2 FYNNEI. The CDR3 runs to 16 residues. CDR3 DNA sequence: TGTGCCAGCAGTGGGGGGAGCGGGGGGGCCAGAGATACGCAGTATTTT. The encoded protein is CASSGGSGGARDTQYF.

The rearrangement links TRBV5-1 to TRBJ2-1; maybe TRBD1 (5 bases). Germline CDR1 reads SGHRS; CDR2 reads YFSETQ. Trimming took off 4 bases at V and 5 bases at J, with 13 bases between the two ends. This CDR3 is 14 amino acids long. The CDR3 DNA follows: TGCGCCAGCAGCCCAGGGCCTGTAAACAATGAGCAGTTCTTC. This gives the protein CASSPGPVNNEQFF.

The rearrangement links TRBV6-5 to TRBJ1-2, with TRBD1 matching over 10 bases. The germline gives CDR1 MNHEY, CDR2 SVGAGI. J was trimmed by 10 bases and V by 10 bases; bases with no gene match: 12. This CDR3 is built from 13 residues. The CDR3 DNA sequence: TGTGCCACCCTTAGACAGGGGGCAATTGACTACACCTTC. Translated: CATLRQGAIDYTF.

The chain joins TRBV30 to TRBJ1-3; no clear D gene. V lost 2 bases and J lost 0, with 14 bases in between. CDR3 length: 16 residues. CDR1 is GTSNPN and CDR2 is SVGIG in the germline V gene (reference sequence). CDR3 coding DNA: TGTGCCTGGAGTCCTCCTACCACAGACTCTGGAAACACCATATATTTT. Translated, it gives CAWSPPTTDSGNTIYF. Using reference TRBV30 and TRBJ1-3 for the parts outside the CDR3, the full variable domain is SQTIHQWPATLVQPVGSPLSLECTVEGTSNPNLYWYRQAAGRGLQLLFYSVGIGQISSEVPQNLSASRPQDRQFILSSKKLLLSDSGFYLCAWSPPTTDSGNTIYFGEGSWLTVV.

The V gene is TRBV10-1, the J gene TRBJ2-5; TRBD2 aligns across 13 bases. The CDR3 extends over 15 amino acids. With 8 bases clipped from V and 2 bases from J, the junction kept 5 bases outside the gene matches. CDR1 is WNHNN and CDR2 is SYGVQD in the germline V gene (reference sequence). CDR3 sequence reads: CASQRTSGSQETQYF. Written as DNA, the CDR3 is TGCGCCAGCCAGAGGACTAGCGGGAGTCAAGAGACCCAGTACTTC.

The chain combines TRBV2 with TRBJ2-5; TRBD2 matches 10 bases. The V gene end was trimmed by 7 bases and the J gene end by 5 bases; junction bases not matched to a gene: 10. The germline gives CDR1 SNHLY, CDR2 FYNNEI. The CDR3 contains 15 residues. The CDR3 nucleotides are TGTGCCAGCACATTGAGCGGGGGGGCTGAGGAGACCCAGTACTTC. It specifies CASTLSGGAEETQYF.

This clone showed up just a few times. The chain carries TRBV6-5 and TRBJ1-3; 7 bases align to TRBD1. The CDR3 totals 14 residues. Germline CDR1 is MNHEY and CDR2 is SVGAGI. Trimming at V came to 6 bases and at J to 5 bases, leaving 7 bases not matched to a gene. The CDR3 DNA follows: TGTGCCAGCAGAGACAGGGTGTCTAGAAACACCATATATTTT. This gives the protein CASRDRVSRNTIYF.

This clone was picked up one time. This chain connects TRBV6-5 to TRBJ1-1, with 7 bases fitting TRBD1. The trim removed 0 bases at V and 4 bases at J, leaving 8 bases unmatched. The CDR3 is 16 amino acids. CDR1 is MNHEY, CDR2 SVGAGI, per germline. This chain's CDR3 is CASSYSFRGRGTEAFF. CDR3 nucleotides: TGTGCCAGCAGTTACTCGTTTAGGGGGCGCGGCACTGAAGCTTTCTTT.